Listed below are T cell receptor beta chains from one sample, sequenced in a study of somatic mutations in cytotoxic T cells in rheumatoid arthritis. Assay: immunoSEQ multiplex PCR; the TCRdb copy retains only in-frame clones and omits some. This sample yields 14,000 or so clones, of which roughly 80% are seen a single time; about 15% belongs to the top ten. Sequencing input: CD8+ T cells sorted from blood. The source is an adult with rheumatoid arthritis. Both conserved end residues are part of each CDR3. The order of the fields is D gene, clone size, V gene, J gene, CDR3 protein, CDR3 DNA. The D gene is left open where the match is weak. Rows give clone size only sometimes, using once, few, many, or a class for an expanded clone.

D: TRBD1; size: few; V: TRBV7-9; J: TRBJ1-1; CDR3: CASSLIAGGNTEAFF; DNA: TGTGCCAGCAGCTTAATCGCAGGGGGGAACACTGAAGCTTTCTTT
D: TRBD1; size: NA; V: TRBV10-3; J: TRBJ1-2; CDR3: CAIPDGTGDGYGYTF; DNA: TGTGCCATCCCCGACGGGACAGGGGATGGCTATGGCTACACCTTC
D: NA; size: NA; V: TRBV18; J: TRBJ1-1; CDR3: CASSPRQVSTEAFF; DNA: TGTGCCAGCTCACCACGGCAGGTATCCACTGAAGCTTTCTTT
D: NA; size: NA; V: TRBV28; J: TRBJ2-3; CDR3: CASSSRSDTQYF; DNA: TGTGCCAGCAGTTCGAGATCAGATACGCAGTATTTT
D: TRBD2; size: once; V: TRBV9; J: TRBJ2-5; CDR3: CASSSGGAEETQYF; DNA: TGTGCCAGCAGTAGCGGGGGGGCCGAAGAGACCCAGTACTTC
D: NA; size: once; V: TRBV29-1; J: TRBJ1-2; CDR3: CSVEDLGLKNAVHHGYTF; DNA: TGCAGCGTTGAAGATCTGGGCCTCAAAAATGCCGTCCATCATGGCTACACCTTC
D: NA; size: NA; V: TRBV10-2; J: TRBJ2-5; CDR3: CASSESSREETQYF; DNA: TGCGCCAGCAGTGAGTCTTCCCGCGAAGAGACCCAGTACTTC
D: NA; size: NA; V: TRBV25-1; J: TRBJ1-4; CDR3: CASSEYRRWNEKLFF; DNA: TGTGCCAGCAGTGAATATCGACGGTGGAATGAAAAACTGTTTTTT
D: NA; size: few; V: TRBV4-1; J: TRBJ1-1; CDR3: CASSQEPTANTEAFF; DNA: TGCGCCAGCAGCCAAGAACCCACAGCGAACACTGAAGCTTTCTTT
D: NA; size: NA; V: TRBV10-3; J: TRBJ1-1; CDR3: CAISESVDTEAFF; DNA: TGTGCCATCAGTGAGTCCGTGGACACTGAAGCTTTCTTT
D: TRBD2; size: NA; V: TRBV9; J: TRBJ2-3; CDR3: CASSTRTSGISTDTQYF; DNA: TGTGCCAGCAGCACACGGACTAGCGGGATTAGCACAGATACGCAGTATTTT
D: NA; size: few; V: TRBV9; J: TRBJ1-6; CDR3: CASSAYGTLNSPLHF; DNA: TGTGCCAGCAGCGCCTACGGGACACTCAACTCACCCCTCCACTTT
D: NA; size: NA; V: TRBV7-9; J: TRBJ2-3; CDR3: CASSTGGADTQYF; DNA: TGTGCCAGCAGTACGGGGGGCGCAGATACGCAGTATTTT
D: NA; size: once; V: TRBV6-5; J: TRBJ2-7; CDR3: CASSPGHYEQYF; DNA: TGTGCCAGCAGTCCAGGGCACTACGAGCAGTACTTC
D: NA; size: NA; V: TRBV7-6; J: TRBJ2-3; CDR3: CASKGPFVGDTQYF; DNA: TGTGCCAGCAAGGGACCCTTCGTGGGAGATACGCAGTATTTT
D: TRBD1; size: NA; V: TRBV25-1; J: TRBJ1-6; CDR3: CASSPGQGASYNSPLHF; DNA: TGTGCCAGCAGTCCGGGACAGGGGGCCTCCTATAATTCACCCCTCCACTTT
D: TRBD1; size: NA; V: TRBV7-9; J: TRBJ1-2; CDR3: CASSFATGTGVYGYTF; DNA: TGTGCCAGCAGCTTTGCCACCGGGACAGGGGTCTATGGCTACACCTTC
D: TRBD1; size: NA; V: TRBV2; J: TRBJ1-2; CDR3: CASSGGQKNYGYTF; DNA: TGTGCCAGCAGTGGGGGACAGAAGAACTATGGCTACACCTTC
D: NA; size: once; V: TRBV7-8; J: TRBJ1-5; CDR3: CASSLTPGHPVNQPQHF; DNA: TGTGCCAGCAGCTTAACTCCGGGACACCCTGTCAATCAGCCCCAGCATTTT
D: NA; size: NA; V: TRBV19; J: TRBJ1-5; CDR3: CASSKPGVQPQHF; DNA: TGTGCCAGTAGCAAACCTGGGGTTCAGCCCCAGCATTTT
D: NA; size: NA; V: TRBV21-1; J: TRBJ1-5; CDR3: CASSKETLPNQPQHF; DNA: TGTGCCAGCAGCAAAGAGACACTCCCCAATCAGCCCCAGCATTTT
D: NA; size: NA; V: TRBV4-2; J: TRBJ2-1; CDR3: CASSQESANNEQFF; DNA: TGTGCCAGCAGCCAAGAGAGTGCTAACAATGAGCAGTTCTTC